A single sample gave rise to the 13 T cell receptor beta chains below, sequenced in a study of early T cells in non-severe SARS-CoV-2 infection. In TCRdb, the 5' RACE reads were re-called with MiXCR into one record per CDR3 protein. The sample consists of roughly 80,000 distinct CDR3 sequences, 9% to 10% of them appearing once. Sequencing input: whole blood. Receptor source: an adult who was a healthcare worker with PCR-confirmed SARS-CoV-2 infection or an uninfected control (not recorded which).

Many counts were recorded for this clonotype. The CDR3 nucleotides read TGTGCCAGCAGTCGGTACCGAAGTGAGGAAAAACTGTTTTTT. Its translation: CASSRYRSEEKLFF. The chain carries TRBV7-8 and TRBJ1-4, with D unclear. Germline lookup yields CDR1 SGHVS and CDR2 FQNEAQ. Trimming removed 6 bases from V and 8 bases from J, with 16 bases in between. CDR3 length equals 14 residues. Looking up the rest from reference TRBV7-8 and TRBJ1-4 gives the full variable domain: GAGVSQSPRYKVAKRGQDVALRCDPISGHVSLFWYQQALGQGPEFLTYFQNEAQLDKSGLPSDRFFAERPEGSVSTLKIQRTQQEDSAVYLCASSRYRSEEKLFFGSGTQLSVL.

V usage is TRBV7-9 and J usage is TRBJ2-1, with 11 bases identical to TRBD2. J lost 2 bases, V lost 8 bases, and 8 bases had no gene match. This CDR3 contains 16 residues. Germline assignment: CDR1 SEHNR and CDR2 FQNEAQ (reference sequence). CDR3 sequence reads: CASGGYSGRAYNEQFF. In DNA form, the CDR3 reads TGTGCCAGCGGGGGGTATAGCGGGAGGGCCTACAATGAGCAGTTCTTC.

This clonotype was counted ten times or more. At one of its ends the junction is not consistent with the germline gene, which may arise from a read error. The CDR3 DNA follows: TGTGCCAGCAGTGAATCGCCGAGGATCTTC. Its protein is CASSESPRIF. The chain couples TRBV25-1 to TRBJ2-1, with unresolved D. Germline CDR1 reads MGHDK; CDR2 reads SYGVNS. CDR3 size: 10 residues.

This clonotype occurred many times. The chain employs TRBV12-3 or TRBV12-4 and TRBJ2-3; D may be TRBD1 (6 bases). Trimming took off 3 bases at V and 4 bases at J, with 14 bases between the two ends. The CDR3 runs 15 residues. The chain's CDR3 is CASSLARTEADTQYF. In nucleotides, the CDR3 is TGTGCCAGCAGTTTGGCCCGGACAGAGGCAGATACGCAGTATTTT.

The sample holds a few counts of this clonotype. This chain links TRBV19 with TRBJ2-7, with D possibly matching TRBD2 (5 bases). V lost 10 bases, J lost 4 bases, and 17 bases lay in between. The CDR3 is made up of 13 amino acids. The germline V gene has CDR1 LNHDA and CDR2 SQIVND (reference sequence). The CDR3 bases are TGTGCCACCTCGAAGAGGGATCTGTACGAGCAGTACTTC. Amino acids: CATSKRDLYEQYF.

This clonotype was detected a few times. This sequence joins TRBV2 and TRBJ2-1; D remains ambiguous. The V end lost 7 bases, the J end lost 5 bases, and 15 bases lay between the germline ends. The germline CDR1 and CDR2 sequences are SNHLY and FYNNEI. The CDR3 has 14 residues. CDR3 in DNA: TGTGCCAGCACCACTGGTGTTCGAAACAATGAGCAGTTCTTC. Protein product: CASTTGVRNNEQFF.

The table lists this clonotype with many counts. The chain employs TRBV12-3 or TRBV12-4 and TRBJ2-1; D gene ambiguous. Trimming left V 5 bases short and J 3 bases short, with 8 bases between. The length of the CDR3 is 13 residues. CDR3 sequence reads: CASSISDYNEQFF. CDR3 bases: TGTGCCAGCAGTATCAGTGACTACAATGAGCAGTTCTTC.

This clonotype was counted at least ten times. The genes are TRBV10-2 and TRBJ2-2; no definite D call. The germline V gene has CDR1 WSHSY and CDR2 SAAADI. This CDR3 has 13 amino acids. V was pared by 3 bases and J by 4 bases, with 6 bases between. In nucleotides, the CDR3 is TGCGCCAGCAGTGAATTCGGCACCGGGGAGCTGTTTTTT. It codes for CASSEFGTGELFF.

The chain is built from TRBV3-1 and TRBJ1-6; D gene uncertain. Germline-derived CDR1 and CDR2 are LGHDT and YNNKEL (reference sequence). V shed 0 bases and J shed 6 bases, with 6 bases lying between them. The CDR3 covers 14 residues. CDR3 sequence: CASSQDLSNSPLHF. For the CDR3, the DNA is TGTGCCAGCAGCCAAGATCTTAGTAATTCACCCCTCCACTTT.

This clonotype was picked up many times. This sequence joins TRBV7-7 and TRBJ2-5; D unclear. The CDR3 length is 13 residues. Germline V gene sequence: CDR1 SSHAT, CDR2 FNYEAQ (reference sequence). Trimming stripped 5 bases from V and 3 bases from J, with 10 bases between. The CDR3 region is CASSLGMKETQYF. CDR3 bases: TGTGCCAGCAGCCTGGGGATGAAAGAGACCCAGTACTTC.

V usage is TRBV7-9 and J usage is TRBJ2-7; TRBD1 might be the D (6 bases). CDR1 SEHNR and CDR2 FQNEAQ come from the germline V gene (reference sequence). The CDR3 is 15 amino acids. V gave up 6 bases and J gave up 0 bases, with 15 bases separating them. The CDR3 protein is CASRPTGSSSYEQYF. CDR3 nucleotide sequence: TGTGCCAGCAGACCGACAGGATCCAGCTCCTACGAGCAGTACTTC.

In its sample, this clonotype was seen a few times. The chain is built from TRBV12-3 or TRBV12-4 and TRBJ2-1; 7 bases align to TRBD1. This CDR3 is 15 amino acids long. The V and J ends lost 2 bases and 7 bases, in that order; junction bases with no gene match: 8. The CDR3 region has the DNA TGTGCCAGCAGTTTAATTGGGCAGGGGGAGAATGAGCAGTTCTTC. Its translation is CASSLIGQGENEQFF.

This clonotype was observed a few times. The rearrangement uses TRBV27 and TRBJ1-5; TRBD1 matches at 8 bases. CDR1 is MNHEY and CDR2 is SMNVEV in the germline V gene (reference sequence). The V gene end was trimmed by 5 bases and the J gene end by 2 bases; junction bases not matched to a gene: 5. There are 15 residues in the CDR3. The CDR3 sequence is CASSPQTGGNQPQHF. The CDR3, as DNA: TGTGCCAGCAGTCCCCAGACAGGGGGCAATCAGCCCCAGCATTTT.